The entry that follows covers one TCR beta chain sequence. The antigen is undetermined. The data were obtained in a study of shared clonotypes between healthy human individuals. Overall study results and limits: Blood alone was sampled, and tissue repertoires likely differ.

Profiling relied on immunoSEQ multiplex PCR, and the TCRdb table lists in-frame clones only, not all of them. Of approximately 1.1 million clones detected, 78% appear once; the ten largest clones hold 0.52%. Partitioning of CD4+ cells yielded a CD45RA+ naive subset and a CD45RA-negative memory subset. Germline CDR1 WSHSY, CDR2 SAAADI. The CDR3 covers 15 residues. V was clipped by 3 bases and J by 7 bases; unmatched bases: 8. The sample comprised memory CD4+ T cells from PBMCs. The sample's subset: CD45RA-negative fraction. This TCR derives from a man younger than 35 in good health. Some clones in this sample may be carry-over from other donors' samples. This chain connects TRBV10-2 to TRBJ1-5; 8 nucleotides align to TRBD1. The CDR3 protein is CASSERDRPGQPQHF. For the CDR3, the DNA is TGCGCCAGCAGTGAACGGGACAGGCCGGGACAGCCCCAGCATTTT.